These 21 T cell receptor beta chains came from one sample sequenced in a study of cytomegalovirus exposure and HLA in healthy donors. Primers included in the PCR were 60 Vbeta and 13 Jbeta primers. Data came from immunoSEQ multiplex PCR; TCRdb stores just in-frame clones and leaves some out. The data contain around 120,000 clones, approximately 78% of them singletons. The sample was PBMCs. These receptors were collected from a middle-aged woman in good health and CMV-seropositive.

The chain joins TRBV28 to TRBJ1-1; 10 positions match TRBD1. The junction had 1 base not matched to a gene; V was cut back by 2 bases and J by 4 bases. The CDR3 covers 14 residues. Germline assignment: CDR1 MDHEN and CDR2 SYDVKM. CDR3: CASSLGTGATEAFF. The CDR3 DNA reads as TGTGCCAGCAGTTTAGGGACAGGGGCCACTGAAGCTTTCTTT.

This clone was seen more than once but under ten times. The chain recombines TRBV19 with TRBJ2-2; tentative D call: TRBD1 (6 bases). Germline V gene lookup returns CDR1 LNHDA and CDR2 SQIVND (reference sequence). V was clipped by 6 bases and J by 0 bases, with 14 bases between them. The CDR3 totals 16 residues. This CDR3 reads CASRPGAGANTGELFF. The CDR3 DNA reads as TGTGCCAGTAGGCCCGGGGCAGGGGCGAACACCGGGGAGCTGTTTTTT.

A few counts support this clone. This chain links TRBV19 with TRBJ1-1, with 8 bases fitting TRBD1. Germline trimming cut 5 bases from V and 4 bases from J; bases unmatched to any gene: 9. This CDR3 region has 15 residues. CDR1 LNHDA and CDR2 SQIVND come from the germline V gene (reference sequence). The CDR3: CASSGTGGGGTEAFF. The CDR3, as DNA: TGTGCCAGTAGTGGAACAGGGGGGGGTGGCACTGAAGCTTTCTTT.

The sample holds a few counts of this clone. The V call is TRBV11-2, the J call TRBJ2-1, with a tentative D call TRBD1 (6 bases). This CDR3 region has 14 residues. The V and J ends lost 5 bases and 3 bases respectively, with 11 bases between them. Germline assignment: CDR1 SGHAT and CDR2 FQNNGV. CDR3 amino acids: CASSMDRDYNEQFF. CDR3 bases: TGTGCCAGCAGCATGGACAGAGACTACAATGAGCAGTTCTTC.

This CDR3 reads CASSPQRGQGLSETQYF. The CDR3 DNA sequence: TGTGCCAGCAGCCCCCAGCGCGGACAGGGATTATCAGAGACCCAGTACTTC. The chain joins TRBV5-6 to TRBJ2-5; 8 positions agree with TRBD1. Germline CDR1 reads SGHDT; CDR2 reads YYEEEE. V was clipped by 4 bases and J by 4 bases; unmatched bases: 15. The length of the CDR3 is 17 residues.

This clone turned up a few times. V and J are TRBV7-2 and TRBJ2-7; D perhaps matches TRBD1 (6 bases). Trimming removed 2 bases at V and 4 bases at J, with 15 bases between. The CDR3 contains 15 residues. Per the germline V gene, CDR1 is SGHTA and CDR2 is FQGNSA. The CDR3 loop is CASSLQTGASYEQYF. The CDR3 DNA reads TGTGCCAGCAGCTTACAGACAGGTGCATCGTACGAGCAGTACTTC.

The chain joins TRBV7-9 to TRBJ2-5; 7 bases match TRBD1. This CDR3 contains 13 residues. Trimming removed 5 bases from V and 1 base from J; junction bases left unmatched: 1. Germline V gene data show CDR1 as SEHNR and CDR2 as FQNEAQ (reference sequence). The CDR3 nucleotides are TGTGCCAGCAGCCGACAGGGCCAAGAGACCCAGTACTTC. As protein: CASSRQGQETQYF.

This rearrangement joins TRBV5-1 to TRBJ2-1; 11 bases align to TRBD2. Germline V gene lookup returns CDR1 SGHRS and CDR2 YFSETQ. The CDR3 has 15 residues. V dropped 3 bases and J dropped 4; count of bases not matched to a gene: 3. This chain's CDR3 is CASSSLAGGYNEQFF. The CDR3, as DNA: TGCGCCAGCAGCTCCTTAGCGGGGGGGTACAATGAGCAGTTCTTC.

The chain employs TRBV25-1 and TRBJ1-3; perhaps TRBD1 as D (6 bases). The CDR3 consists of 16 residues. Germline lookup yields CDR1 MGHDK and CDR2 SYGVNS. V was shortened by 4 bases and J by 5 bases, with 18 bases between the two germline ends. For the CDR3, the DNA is TGTGCCAGCAGTGCCGGTCCCGGGACACTGCGAAACACCATATATTTT. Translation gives CASSAGPGTLRNTIYF.

The CDR3 reads CASSDRQGSAEAFF. In nucleotides, the CDR3 is TGTGCCAGCAGTGACCGACAGGGGTCCGCTGAAGCTTTCTTT. The chain joins TRBV6-1 to TRBJ1-1; 8 nucleotides line up with TRBD1. The ends lost 3 bases at V and 6 bases at J; junction bases unmatched: 6. The germline CDR1 and CDR2 sequences are MNHNS and SASEGT. CDR3 length: 14 residues.

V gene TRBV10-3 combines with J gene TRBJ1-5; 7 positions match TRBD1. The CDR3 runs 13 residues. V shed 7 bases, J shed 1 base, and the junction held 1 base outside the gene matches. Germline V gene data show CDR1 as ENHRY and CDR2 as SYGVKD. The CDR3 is CAIKQGSNQPQHF. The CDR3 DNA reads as TGTGCCATCAAACAGGGGAGCAATCAGCCCCAGCATTTT.

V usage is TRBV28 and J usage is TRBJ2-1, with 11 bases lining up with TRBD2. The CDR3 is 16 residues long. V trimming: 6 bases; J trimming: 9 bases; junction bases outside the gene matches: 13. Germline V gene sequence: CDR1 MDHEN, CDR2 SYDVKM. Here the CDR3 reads CASRFSGRGFRGEQFF. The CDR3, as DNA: TGTGCCAGCAGATTTAGCGGGAGGGGATTCAGGGGTGAGCAGTTCTTC. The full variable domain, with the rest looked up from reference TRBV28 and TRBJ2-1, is DVKVTQSSRYLVKRTGEKVFLECVQDMDHENMFWYRQDPGLGLRLIYFSYDVKMKEKGDIPEGYSVSREKKERFSLILESASTNQTSMYLCASRFSGRGFRGEQFFGPGTRLTVL.

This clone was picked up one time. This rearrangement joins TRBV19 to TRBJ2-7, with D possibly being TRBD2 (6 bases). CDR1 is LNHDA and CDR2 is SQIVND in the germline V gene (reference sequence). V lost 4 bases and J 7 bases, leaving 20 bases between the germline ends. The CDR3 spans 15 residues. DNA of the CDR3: TGTGCCAGTAGTAGGAGGGACCGTGCTGTGGGGGAGCAGTACTTC. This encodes CASSRRDRAVGEQYF. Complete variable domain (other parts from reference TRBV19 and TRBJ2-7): DGGITQSPKYLFRKEGQNVTLSCEQNLNHDAMYWYRQDPGQGLRLIYYSQIVNDFQKGDIAEGYSVSREKKESFPLTVTSAQKNPTAFYLCASSRRDRAVGEQYFGPGTRLTVT.

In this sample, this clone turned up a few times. The CDR3 region is CAWTVSGGHSYEQYF. CDR3 bases: TGTGCCTGGACCGTTAGCGGGGGGCACTCCTACGAGCAGTACTTC. The chain uses TRBV30 and TRBJ2-7; 10 bases fit TRBD2. J lost 0 bases, V lost 4 bases, and 6 bases had no gene match. The CDR3 runs to 15 residues. CDR1 and CDR2 (germline): GTSNPN, SVGIG (reference sequence).

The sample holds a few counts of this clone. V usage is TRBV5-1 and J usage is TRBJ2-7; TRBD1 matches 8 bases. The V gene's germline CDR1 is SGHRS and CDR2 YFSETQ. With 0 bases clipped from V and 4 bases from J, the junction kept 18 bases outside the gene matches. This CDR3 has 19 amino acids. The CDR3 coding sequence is TGCGCCAGCAGCTTGGCCCTGGATGGGCAGGGGGCAGGGGCATACGAGCAGTACTTC. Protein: CASSLALDGQGAGAYEQYF.

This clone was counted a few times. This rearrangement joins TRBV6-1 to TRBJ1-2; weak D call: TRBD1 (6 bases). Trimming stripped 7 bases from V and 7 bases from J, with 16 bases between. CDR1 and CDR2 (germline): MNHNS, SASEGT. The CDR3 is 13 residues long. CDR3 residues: CASTNAPTGGYTF. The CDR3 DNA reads TGTGCCAGCACAAACGCGCCGACAGGTGGCTACACCTTC.

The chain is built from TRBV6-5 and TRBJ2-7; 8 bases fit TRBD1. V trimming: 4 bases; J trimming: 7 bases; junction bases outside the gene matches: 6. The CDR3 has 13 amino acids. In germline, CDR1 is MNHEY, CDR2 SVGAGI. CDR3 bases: TGTGCCAGCAGTTGGGACAGGTATAAGGAGCAGTACTTC. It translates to CASSWDRYKEQYF.

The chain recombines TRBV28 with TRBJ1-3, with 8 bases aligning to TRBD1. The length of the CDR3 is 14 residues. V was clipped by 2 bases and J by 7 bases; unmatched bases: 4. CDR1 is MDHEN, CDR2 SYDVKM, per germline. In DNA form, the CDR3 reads TGTGCCAGCAGTTTAAACAGGGGGGGTAACACCATATATTTT. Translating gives CASSLNRGGNTIYF.

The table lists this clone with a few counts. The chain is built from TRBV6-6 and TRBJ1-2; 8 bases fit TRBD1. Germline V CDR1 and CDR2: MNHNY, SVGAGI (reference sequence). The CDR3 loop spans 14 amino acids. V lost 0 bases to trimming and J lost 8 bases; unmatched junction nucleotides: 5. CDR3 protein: CASSYSGQGTGYTF. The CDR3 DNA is TGTGCCAGCAGTTACTCAGGACAGGGAACAGGCTACACCTTC.

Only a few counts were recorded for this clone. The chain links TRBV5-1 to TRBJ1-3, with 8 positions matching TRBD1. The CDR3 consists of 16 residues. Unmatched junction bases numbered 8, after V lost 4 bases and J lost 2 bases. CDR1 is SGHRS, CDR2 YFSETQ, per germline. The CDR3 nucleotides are TGCGCCAGCAGCCAGGTGGGACAGGAGGCTGGAAACACCATATATTTT. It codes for CASSQVGQEAGNTIYF.

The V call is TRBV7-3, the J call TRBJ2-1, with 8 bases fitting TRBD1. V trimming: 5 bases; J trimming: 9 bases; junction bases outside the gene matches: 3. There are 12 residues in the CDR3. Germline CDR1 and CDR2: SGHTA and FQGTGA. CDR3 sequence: CASSPGGGEQFF. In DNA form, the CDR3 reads TGTGCCAGCAGCCCAGGGGGCGGTGAGCAGTTCTTC.